The following is a T cell receptor beta chain sequence with its context. Its target is not known. These data belong to a study of T cell responses to AZD1222 COVID-19 vaccine. Study background: Some second doses came at about 4 weeks and others at about 12 weeks; these were pooled.

The table came from immunoSEQ multiplex PCR; TCRdb's copy has only in-frame clones and leaves some out. The sample yields around 120,000 clones, approximately 92% seen once. The CDR3 loop spans 13 amino acids. The germline V and J ends were trimmed by 1 base and 11 bases, with 9 bases remaining between them. Germline V lookup: CDR1 LGHDT, CDR2 YNNKEL (reference sequence). Study conclusions and caveats: Sampling that yielded the repertoires occurred only after the peak T cell response. Donors were largely white British and mainly female; clonal diversity was possibly underestimated. The breadth and depth of Spike-specific TCRs increased once two AZD1222 doses had been given.

Sequences were derived from peripheral blood, sampled on day 0 of AZD1222 vaccination. The receptor comes from an adult in good health. V and J are TRBV3-1 (or the pseudogene TRBV3-2) and TRBJ1-6; D is undetermined. CDR3 sequence reads: CASSQVRGAPLHF. For the CDR3, the DNA is TGTGCCAGCAGCCAAGTTCGTGGGGCACCCCTCCACTTT.